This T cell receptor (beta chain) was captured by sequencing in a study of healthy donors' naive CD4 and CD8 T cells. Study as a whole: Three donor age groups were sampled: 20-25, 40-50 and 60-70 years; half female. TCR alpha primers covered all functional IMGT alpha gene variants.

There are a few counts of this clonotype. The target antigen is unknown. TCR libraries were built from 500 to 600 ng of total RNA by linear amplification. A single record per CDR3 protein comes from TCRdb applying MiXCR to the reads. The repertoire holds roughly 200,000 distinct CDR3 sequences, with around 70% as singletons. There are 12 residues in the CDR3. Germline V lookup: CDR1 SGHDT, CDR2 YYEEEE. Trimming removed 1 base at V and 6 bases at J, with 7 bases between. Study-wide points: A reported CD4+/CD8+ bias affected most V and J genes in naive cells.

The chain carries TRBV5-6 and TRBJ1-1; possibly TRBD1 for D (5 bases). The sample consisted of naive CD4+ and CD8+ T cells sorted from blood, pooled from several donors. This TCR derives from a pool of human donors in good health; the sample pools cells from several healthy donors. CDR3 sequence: CASSLSRAEAFF. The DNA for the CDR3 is TGTGCCAGCAGCTTGTCCAGGGCTGAAGCTTTCTTT.